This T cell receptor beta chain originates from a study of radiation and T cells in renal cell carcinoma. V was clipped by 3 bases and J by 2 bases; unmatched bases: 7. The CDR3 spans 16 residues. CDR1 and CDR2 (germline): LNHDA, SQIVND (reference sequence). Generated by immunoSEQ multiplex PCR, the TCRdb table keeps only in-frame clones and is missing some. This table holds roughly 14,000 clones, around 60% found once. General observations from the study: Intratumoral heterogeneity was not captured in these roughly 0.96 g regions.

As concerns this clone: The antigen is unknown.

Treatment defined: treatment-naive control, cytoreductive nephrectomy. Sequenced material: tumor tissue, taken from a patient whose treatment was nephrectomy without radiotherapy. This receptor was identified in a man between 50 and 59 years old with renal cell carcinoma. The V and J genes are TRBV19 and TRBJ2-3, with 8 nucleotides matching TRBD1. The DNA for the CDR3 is TGTGCCAGTAGTATGGGCCAGGGGGCAATCACAGATACGCAGTATTTT. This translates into CASSMGQGAITDTQYF.